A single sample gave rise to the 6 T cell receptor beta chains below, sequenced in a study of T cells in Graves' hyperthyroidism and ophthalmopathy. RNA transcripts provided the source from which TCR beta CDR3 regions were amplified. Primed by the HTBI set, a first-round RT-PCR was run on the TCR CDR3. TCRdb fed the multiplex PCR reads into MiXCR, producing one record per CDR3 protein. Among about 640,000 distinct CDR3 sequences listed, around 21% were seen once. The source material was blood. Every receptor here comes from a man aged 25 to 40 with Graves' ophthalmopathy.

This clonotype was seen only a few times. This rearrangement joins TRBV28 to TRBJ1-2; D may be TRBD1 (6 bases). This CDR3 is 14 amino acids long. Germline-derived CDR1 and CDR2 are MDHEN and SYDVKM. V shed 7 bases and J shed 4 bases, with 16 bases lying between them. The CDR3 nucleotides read TGTGCCAGCACAGAGGGGGGGGGCGCCTATGGCTACACCTTC. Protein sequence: CASTEGGGAYGYTF.

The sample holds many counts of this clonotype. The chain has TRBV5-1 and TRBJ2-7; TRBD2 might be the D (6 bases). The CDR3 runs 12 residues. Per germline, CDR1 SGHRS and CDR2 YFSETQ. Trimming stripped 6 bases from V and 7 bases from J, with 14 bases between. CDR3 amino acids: CASTGLLGEQYF. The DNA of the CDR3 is TGCGCCAGCACGGGACTCTTAGGGGAGCAGTACTTC.

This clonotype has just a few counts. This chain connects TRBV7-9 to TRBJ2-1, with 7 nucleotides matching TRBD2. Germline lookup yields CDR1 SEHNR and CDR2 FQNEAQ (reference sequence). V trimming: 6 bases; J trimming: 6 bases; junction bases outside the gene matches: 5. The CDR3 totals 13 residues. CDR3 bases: TGTGCCAGCAGTTGGACTAGTGCCAATGAGCAGTTCTTC. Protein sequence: CASSWTSANEQFF.

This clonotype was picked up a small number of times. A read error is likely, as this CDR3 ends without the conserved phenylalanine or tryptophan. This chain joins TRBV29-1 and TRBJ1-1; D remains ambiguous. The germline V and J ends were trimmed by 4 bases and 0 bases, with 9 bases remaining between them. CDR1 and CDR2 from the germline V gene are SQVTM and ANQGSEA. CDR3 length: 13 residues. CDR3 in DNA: TGCAGCGTTGCTGGCAGGATGAACACTGAAGCTTTCTCT. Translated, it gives CSVAGRMNTEAFS.

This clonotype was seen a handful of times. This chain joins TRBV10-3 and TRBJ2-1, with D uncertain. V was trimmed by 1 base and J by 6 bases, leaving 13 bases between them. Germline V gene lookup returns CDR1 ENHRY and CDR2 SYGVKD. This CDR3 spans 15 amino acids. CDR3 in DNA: TGTGCCATCAGTGAGTTTCGAGGTTACCCCAATGAGCAGTTCTTC. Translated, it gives CAISEFRGYPNEQFF.

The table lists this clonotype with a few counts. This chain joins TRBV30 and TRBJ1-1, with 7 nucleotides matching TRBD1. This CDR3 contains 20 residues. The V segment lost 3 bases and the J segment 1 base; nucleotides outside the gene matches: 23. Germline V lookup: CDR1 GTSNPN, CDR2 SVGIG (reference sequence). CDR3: CAWRRGVYRGYLSGNTEAFF. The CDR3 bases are TGTGCCTGGAGACGGGGGGTATACAGGGGATATCTATCTGGGAACACTGAAGCTTTCTTT.